The clone carrying this T cell receptor (beta chain) appeared a few times. Its antigen remains unidentified. The sample is drawn from a study of beta chain features in type 1 diabetes. General study findings and limits: TCRB CDR3s from Type 1 diabetes patients were moderately but significantly shorter in all four CD4+ subsets.

The authors reverse transcribed all of the isolated RNA, so sequencing captured expressed TCRB transcripts. Assay: immunoSEQ multiplex PCR; the TCRdb copy retains only in-frame clones and omits some. The repertoire holds 680,000 or so clones, over 10% seen once, with about 0.02% in the top ten. With 2 bases removed from V and 4 bases from J, the gap between germline ends came to 14 bases. CDR1 and CDR2 (germline): KGHSH, LQKENI. This CDR3 is built from 15 residues. The gene calls are TRBV18 and TRBJ1-2; D not certain. This TCR was recovered from a man younger than 35 with type 1 diabetes. The sequenced material came from naive CD4+ T cells from blood. The CDR3 reads CASSPVPWTAYGYTF. Written as DNA, the CDR3 is TGTGCCAGCTCACCAGTCCCCTGGACGGCCTATGGCTACACCTTC.